The T cell receptor (beta chain) described here comes from a study of long-term antiretroviral therapy in people with HIV. The study's findings and limits: Unavailable data included ART adherence, viral resistance and therapy changes (switches in treatment). After ART, diversity increased yet remained lower than transplant donor controls.

Trimming stripped 4 bases from V and 7 bases from J, with 8 bases between. The length of the CDR3 is 11 residues. CDR1 and CDR2 (germline): MNHNY, SVGAGI (reference sequence). A minimum of one pre-ART and two post-ART PBMC samples existed for each donor. This clone came up a few times. Antigen: not known. immunoSEQ v3.0 was run at survey level. Repertoires were generated with immunoSEQ multiplex PCR, while TCRdb's copy carries only in-frame clones and drops some. The sample contains about 12,000 clones, around three quarters of which appear only once. V and J are TRBV6-6 and TRBJ2-7; D is undetermined. This material consisted of unsorted PBMCs, taken approximately 3.2 years before starting antiretroviral therapy. The TCR sequence derives from a man aged 35 to 55 with HIV. The CDR3 loop is CASSSTFEQYF. Written as DNA, the CDR3 is TGTGCCAGCAGTTCCACCTTTGAGCAGTACTTC.